The entry below describes one TCR beta chain. This entry is derived from a study of CD8+CD57+ T cells in acquired aplastic anemia. Germline values: CDR1 SEHNR, CDR2 FQNEAQ (reference sequence). V lost 5 bases and J 1 base, leaving 11 bases between the germline ends. This CDR3 spans 14 amino acids. Genomic DNA was employed as the template in profiling TCR beta VDJ and CDR3. TCRdb reanalysed the reads using MiXCR and keeps one entry per CDR3 protein. Counted here are approximately 57,000 distinct CDR3 sequences, around 50% occurring once; the ten biggest clones make up 16%. Sequenced patients had shown CD8+CD57+ cell expansion by flow cytometry. As a group, the patients uniformly had severe acquired aplastic anemia.

Sequencing was performed on sorted CD4+, CD8+, or CD8+CD57+ T cells (not recorded which) from PBMCs. This sequence originates from a human donor with aplastic anemia. The genes are TRBV7-9 and TRBJ1-2; D not certain. This chain's CDR3 is CASSPVLGNYGYTF. The CDR3 DNA is TGTGCCAGCAGCCCGGTACTGGGTAACTATGGCTACACCTTC.